Listed below are T cell receptor beta chains from one sample, sequenced in a study of patients and donors after allogeneic stem cell transplantation. TCRdb recomputed calls from the RT-PCR reads with MiXCR, one row per CDR3 protein. Found here are 9,000 to 15,000 distinct CDR3 sequences, around 27% of them singletons; the top ten hold about half. Material for sequencing was blood, either unsorted or a sorted T cell fraction (not recorded which). These receptors originate from a human donor who was either an allogeneic HSCT recipient or a stem cell or donor lymphocyte infusion donor (not recorded which). It is not recorded whose cells these are; they may come from a transplant donor. The CDR3 runs from the conserved cysteine through the conserved F or W. D genes are given only for firm matches. The size field is filled for only some rows; it gives once, few, many or a size class.

abundance,v_gene,d_gene,j_gene,CDR3aa,CDR3nt
-,TRBV18,-,TRBJ2-7,CASYETATYEQYF,TGTGCCAGCTACGAGACGGCCACCTACGAGCAGTACTTC
few,TRBV6-6,-,TRBJ1-2,CASSSGYSDTF,TGTGCCAGCAGTTCCGGCTACTCAGACACCTTC
many,TRBV27,TRBD1,TRBJ1-2,CASSWTGGYGYTF,TGTGCCAGCAGTTGGACAGGGGGCTACGGCTACACCTTC
-,TRBV5-1,-,TRBJ2-6,CASSLGGNGANVLTF,TGCGCCAGCAGCTTGGGAGGGAATGGGGCCAACGTCCTGACTTTC
-,TRBV27,TRBD2,TRBJ2-7,CASFGTSRIGTYEQYF,TGTGCCAGCTTCGGGACTAGCAGGATAGGAACCTACGAGCAGTACTTC
few,TRBV5-1,-,TRBJ1-1,CASSKLKGTNTEAFF,TGCGCCAGCAGTAAACTCAAGGGTACGAACACTGAAGCTTTCTTT
-,TRBV27,-,TRBJ2-2,CASSPRGTGELFF,TGTGCCAGCAGTCCAAGGGGCACCGGGGAGCTGTTTTTT
-,TRBV5-1,-,TRBJ1-1,CASSSSGVTEAFF,TGCGCCAGCAGCTCCAGTGGGGTGACTGAAGCTTTCTTT
-,TRBV20-1,TRBD1,TRBJ2-6,CSDRTGAYRLSGANVLTF,TGCAGTGACCGGACAGGGGCCTACCGGCTCTCTGGGGCCAACGTCCTGACTTTC
-,TRBV20-1,TRBD1,TRBJ2-3,CSARVGGLTDTQYF,TGCAGTGCTAGAGTAGGGGGCCTCACAGATACGCAGTATTTT
many,TRBV5-1,-,TRBJ1-2,CASSLGTGNYGYTF,TGCGCCAGCAGCTTGGGTACAGGGAACTATGGCTACACCTTC
-,TRBV5-1,-,TRBJ2-7,CASSLTGYYEQYF,TGCGCCAGCAGCTTGACAGGTTACTACGAGCAGTACTTC
medium-sized,TRBV20-1,-,TRBJ1-1,CSAWKVEAFF,TGCAGTGCTTGGAAAGTAGAAGCTTTCTTT
-,TRBV2,-,TRBJ2-1,CASKMTRESPYNEQFF,TGTGCCAGCAAGATGACCCGGGAGAGCCCCTACAATGAGCAGTTCTTC
many,TRBV12-3/TRBV12-4,TRBD1,TRBJ1-5,CASSLKTGVGNQPQHF,TGTGCCAGCAGTCTAAAGACAGGGGTTGGCAATCAGCCCCAGCATTTT
medium-sized,TRBV5-1,-,TRBJ1-1,CASSSQLNTEAFF,TGCGCCAGCAGCTCCCAGCTGAACACTGAAGCTTTCTTT
few,TRBV28,TRBD1,TRBJ1-5,CASRRTGSQPQHF,TGTGCCAGCAGGCGGACAGGGAGCCAGCCCCAGCATTTT
few,TRBV18,TRBD2,TRBJ2-5,CASSPTLAGGAETQYF,TGTGCCAGCTCACCAACTTTAGCGGGAGGGGCTGAGACCCAGTACTTC